The 29 T cell receptor beta chains presented below share a single source sample, sequenced in a study of blood T cell repertoires in COVID-19. Method: immunoSEQ multiplex PCR; TCRdb's copy keeps in-frame clones and lacks some. Of about 120,000 clones listed, around 77% were seen once; the top ten hold roughly 7.9%. Source material: peripheral blood. These receptors were taken from a human donor in a cohort sampled during active COVID-19.

This clone appeared once. The rearrangement links TRBV6-5 to TRBJ2-1, with 7 nucleotides matching TRBD1. The V gene end was trimmed by 6 bases and the J gene end by 6 bases; junction bases not matched to a gene: 11. The CDR3 covers 15 residues. The V gene's germline CDR1 is MNHEY and CDR2 SVGAGI. The CDR3 spells CASRDGQAPFNEQFF. The DNA for the CDR3 is TGTGCCAGCAGGGACGGACAGGCACCTTTCAATGAGCAGTTCTTC.

The rearrangement joins TRBV11-3 to TRBJ2-5, with TRBD1 as a possible D gene (6 bases). V shed 4 bases and J shed 5 bases, with 17 bases lying between them. Germline V gives CDR1 SGHNT, CDR2 YENEEA. The CDR3 loop spans 15 amino acids. For the CDR3, the DNA is TGTGCCAGCAGCTCGCCCGAGGGGGTTGGGGAGACCCAGTACTTC. Amino acids: CASSSPEGVGETQYF.

V is TRBV2 and J is TRBJ2-7, with 7 bases lining up with TRBD2. The CDR3 has 12 amino acids. Germline-derived CDR1 and CDR2 are SNHLY and FYNNEI. The V segment lost 6 bases and the J segment 8 bases; nucleotides outside the gene matches: 7. As DNA, the CDR3 is TGTGCCAGCAGAGCTGGGCGGGGGAAGCAGTACTTC. This codes for CASRAGRGKQYF.

The V gene is TRBV7-9, the J gene TRBJ1-5, with TRBD1 matching 10 bases. J was trimmed by 5 bases and V by 5 bases; bases with no gene match: 3. CDR1 and CDR2 (germline): SEHNR, FQNEAQ (reference sequence). This CDR3 region has 14 residues. The CDR3 nucleotides are TGTGCCAGCAGCCCCGGACAGGGGGATCAGCCCCAGCATTTT. This encodes CASSPGQGDQPQHF.

The chain has TRBV21-1 and TRBJ1-1; the D segment call TRBD1 is taken from the table without a DNA check. TRBV21-1 is a pseudogene locus. This CDR3 spans 16 amino acids. CDR3 loop: CASSYFRKGMNTEAFF. As DNA, the CDR3 is TGTGCCAGCAGCTACTTTAGGAAGGGGATGAACACTGAAGCTTTCTTT.

A word on this clone: The same CDR3 can be traced to other DNA sequences in this sample. The chain links TRBV7-9 to TRBJ1-2, with D hard to call. V was trimmed by 1 base and J by 2 bases, leaving 8 bases between them. The germline CDR1 and CDR2 sequences are SEHNR and FQNEAQ (reference sequence). The CDR3 has 14 residues. The CDR3 region has the DNA TGTGCCAGCAGCTTAGTTTCCGGGAACTATGGCTACACCTTC. Its protein is CASSLVSGNYGYTF.

The chain uses TRBV5-1 and TRBJ2-7; D is uncertain. There are 15 residues in the CDR3. With 1 base removed from V and 4 bases from J, the gap between germline ends came to 15 bases. CDR1 SGHRS and CDR2 YFSETQ come from the germline V gene. This CDR3 reads CASSLNRPAEYEQYF. CDR3 DNA: TGCGCCAGCAGCTTGAACCGCCCCGCGGAGTACGAGCAGTACTTC. The whole variable domain, remainder taken from reference TRBV5-1 and TRBJ2-7, is KAGVTQTPRYLIKTRGQQVTLSCSPISGHRSVSWYQQTPGQGLQFLFEYFSETQRNKGNFPGRFSGRQFSNSRSEMNVSTLELGDSALYLCASSLNRPAEYEQYFGPGTRLTVT.

This clone was seen a handful of times. This rearrangement joins TRBV5-1 to TRBJ2-1; TRBD2 aligns across 8 bases. V lost 3 bases to trimming and J lost 8 bases; unmatched junction nucleotides: 4. Germline lookup yields CDR1 SGHRS and CDR2 YFSETQ. The CDR3 is made up of 13 amino acids. This chain's CDR3 is CASSSAGRDEQFF. The CDR3 DNA reads TGCGCCAGCAGCTCCGCCGGGAGGGATGAGCAGTTCTTC.

This clone was observed a few times. The chain recombines TRBV2 with TRBJ1-2; D gene ambiguous. CDR1 and CDR2 (germline): SNHLY, FYNNEI. CDR3 length: 13 residues. Trimming removed 8 bases from V and 7 bases from J, with 17 bases in between. CDR3 residues: CASLQDITGGYTF. The CDR3 nucleotides read TGTGCCAGCCTTCAAGATATAACGGGTGGCTACACCTTC.

The chain joins TRBV14 to TRBJ2-7, with 8 bases identical to TRBD2. Trimming removed 1 base from V and 3 bases from J; junction bases left unmatched: 5. The germline V gene has CDR1 SGHDN and CDR2 FVKESK. CDR3 length: 15 amino acids. As DNA, the CDR3 is TGTGCCAGCAGCCAAGCGGGAGGGCCCCTCTACGAGCAGTACTTC. It encodes CASSQAGGPLYEQYF.

The chain employs TRBV5-1 and TRBJ2-7; TRBD2 matches 10 bases. Germline V gene data show CDR1 as SGHRS and CDR2 as YFSETQ. J gave up 1 base and V 4 bases, and 11 bases lay outside the gene matches. CDR3 length: 17 amino acids. CDR3 loop: CASSTDPSGSSSYEQYF. In DNA, the CDR3 is TGCGCCAGCAGCACTGACCCTAGCGGGAGTTCGTCCTACGAGCAGTACTTC.

The CDR3 loop reads CASSYGASGGYEQYF. As DNA, the CDR3 is TGTGCCAGCAGTTACGGTGCTAGCGGGGGCTACGAGCAGTACTTC. The gene calls are TRBV6-5 and TRBJ2-7, with 10 nucleotides matching TRBD2. The CDR3 totals 15 residues. The ends lost 2 bases at V and 3 bases at J; junction bases unmatched: 4. From germline, CDR1 is MNHEY and CDR2 SVGAGI.

The chain is built from TRBV5-1 and TRBJ2-3; 10 bases align to TRBD2. The CDR3 is made up of 16 amino acids. V was clipped by 2 bases and J by 1 base; unmatched bases: 4. Germline V gene sequence: CDR1 SGHRS, CDR2 YFSETQ. The CDR3 region is CASSLFGLAGTDTQYF. The CDR3 nucleotides read TGCGCCAGCAGCTTATTCGGACTAGCGGGCACAGATACGCAGTATTTT.

The chain has TRBV5-1 and TRBJ2-1; maybe TRBD2 (5 bases). Germline-derived CDR1 and CDR2 are SGHRS and YFSETQ. V lost 0 bases, J lost 8 bases, and 12 bases lay in between. This CDR3 has 14 amino acids. This CDR3 is CASSLGVARDEQFF. As DNA, the CDR3 is TGCGCCAGCAGCTTGGGGGTGGCGAGGGATGAGCAGTTCTTC.

This chain links TRBV25-1 with TRBJ1-1; 9 bases align to TRBD1. The CDR3 runs 15 residues. Germline CDR1 MGHDK, CDR2 SYGVNS. J lost 1 base, V lost 6 bases, and 6 bases had no gene match. CDR3 DNA: TGTGCCAGCAGCTTTTCACAGGGGGCGAACACTGAAGCTTTCTTT. Translated, it gives CASSFSQGANTEAFF. Full variable domain (missing parts from reference TRBV25-1 and TRBJ1-1): EADIYQTPRYLVIGTGKKITLECSQTMGHDKMYWYQQDPGMELHLIHYSYGVNSTEKGDLSSESTVSRIRTEHFPLTLESARPSHTSQYLCASSFSQGANTEAFFGQGTRLTVV.

The chain joins TRBV19 to TRBJ1-2; TRBD1 aligns across 7 bases. CDR3 length equals 15 residues. V shed 1 base, J shed 5 bases, and the junction held 7 bases outside the gene matches. Germline CDR1 is LNHDA and CDR2 is SQIVND (reference sequence). CDR3 region: CASSIASGQFYGYTF. CDR3 coding DNA: TGTGCCAGTAGTATAGCCTCGGGACAGTTTTATGGCTACACCTTC.

V gene TRBV28 combines with J gene TRBJ1-1, with D maybe TRBD1 (6 bases). Per germline, CDR1 MDHEN and CDR2 SYDVKM. The V end was cut by 5 bases, the J end by 3 bases, with 16 bases between. The CDR3 runs 15 residues. The CDR3 loop reads CASSLPGGLDTEAFF. The CDR3, as DNA: TGTGCCAGCAGTCTACCCGGGGGGCTGGACACTGAAGCTTTCTTT.

This chain links TRBV27 with TRBJ1-1; D uncertain. Per germline, CDR1 MNHEY and CDR2 SMNVEV (reference sequence). CDR3 size: 14 residues. V was clipped by 2 bases and J by 4 bases, with 11 bases between them. As DNA, the CDR3 is TGTGCCAGCAGTTTAAACAGCCCCGGCACTGAAGCTTTCTTT. It is translated as CASSLNSPGTEAFF.

This sequence joins TRBV5-4 and TRBJ2-3; D unclear. Trimming cost V 4 bases and J 0 bases, with 12 bases left between them. Germline CDR1 is SGHNT and CDR2 is YYREEE (reference sequence). This CDR3 has 15 residues. The CDR3 reads CASSGIRGSTDTQYF. The CDR3 DNA reads TGTGCCAGCAGCGGAATTAGAGGTAGCACAGATACGCAGTATTTT.

In its sample, this clone was seen a few times. This CDR3 is CASSYRQGGYNSPLHF. For the CDR3, the DNA is TGTGCCAGCAGTTACCGACAGGGGGGCTATAATTCACCCCTCCACTTT. The rearrangement links TRBV6-6 to TRBJ1-6; 9 nucleotides match TRBD1. The length of the CDR3 is 16 residues. The germline V gene has CDR1 MNHNY and CDR2 SVGAGI (reference sequence). J gave up 3 bases and V 2 bases, and 2 bases lay outside the gene matches.

The chain recombines TRBV27 with TRBJ2-7, with D maybe TRBD1 (5 bases). Trimming shortened V by 4 bases and J by 5 bases, and 9 bases separated the two germline ends. Germline CDR1 MNHEY, CDR2 SMNVEV (reference sequence). The CDR3 is 12 residues long. The CDR3 DNA follows: TGTGCCAGCAGTTCCTGGGGCAACGAGCAGTACTTC. Protein sequence: CASSSWGNEQYF.

The chain joins TRBV6-6 to TRBJ1-3; D is unclear. This CDR3 is 16 amino acids long. The germline V gene encodes CDR1 MNHNY and CDR2 SVGAGI (reference sequence). Trimming took off 2 bases at V and 4 bases at J, with 15 bases between the two ends. The CDR3 loop reads CASSYRSQVSGNTIYF. The CDR3 DNA sequence: TGTGCCAGCAGTTACCGCAGTCAGGTCTCGGGAAACACCATATATTTT.

This clone was seen a handful of times. The chain has TRBV2 and TRBJ1-4, with 8 bases that match TRBD1. Germline V lookup: CDR1 SNHLY, CDR2 FYNNEI. This CDR3 comprises 14 residues. V lost 6 bases and J lost 8; bases outside the gene matches: 8. In nucleotides, the CDR3 is TGTGCCAGCAGGGGGACACGGACAGGGGAAAAACTGTTTTTT. Translation: CASRGTRTGEKLFF.

This chain links TRBV6-1 with TRBJ1-1, with 7 bases aligning to TRBD1. J was trimmed by 2 bases and V by 3 bases; bases with no gene match: 3. The length of the CDR3 is 14 residues. Per the germline V gene, CDR1 is MNHNS and CDR2 is SASEGT. The chain's CDR3 is CASSDGTANTEAFF. In nucleotides, the CDR3 is TGTGCCAGCAGTGACGGGACAGCAAACACTGAAGCTTTCTTT.

The V call is TRBV24-1, the J call TRBJ2-1; 7 bases are a match to TRBD1. V trimming: 3 bases; J trimming: 5 bases; junction bases outside the gene matches: 9. CDR1 KGHDR and CDR2 SFDVKD come from the germline V gene. The CDR3 has 16 residues. The CDR3 coding sequence is TGTGCCACCAGTGATAGAGGGACAGCAATTAACAATGAGCAGTTCTTC. It codes for CATSDRGTAINNEQFF.

This sequence joins TRBV7-9 and TRBJ2-7, with TRBD1 matching 7 bases. The ends lost 5 bases at V and 3 bases at J; junction bases unmatched: 10. The CDR3 is 15 residues long. From germline, CDR1 is SEHNR and CDR2 FQNEAQ (reference sequence). The CDR3 nucleotides are TGTGCCAGCAGCACACCGGACGGGGACAGCTACGAGCAGTACTTC. Its protein product is CASSTPDGDSYEQYF.

The chain carries TRBV19 and TRBJ1-1; no clear D. The CDR3 contains 17 residues. Germline V lookup: CDR1 LNHDA, CDR2 SQIVND (reference sequence). V lost 6 bases, J lost 0 bases, and 20 bases lay in between. The CDR3 DNA is TGTGCCAGTAGCTCATCGGAGGGTTTGAGCGTGAACACTGAAGCTTTCTTT. This codes for CASSSSEGLSVNTEAFF.

The V call is TRBV19, the J call TRBJ2-5, with D perhaps TRBD1 (5 bases). The CDR3 totals 13 residues. From germline, CDR1 is LNHDA and CDR2 SQIVND (reference sequence). V was pared by 5 bases and J by 4 bases, with 11 bases between. The CDR3 DNA follows: TGTGCCAGTAGTCCAGGGCGGTCAGAGACCCAGTACTTC. Translated: CASSPGRSETQYF.

The V and J genes are TRBV5-1 and TRBJ2-5; 9 nucleotides align to TRBD1. V lost 0 bases, J lost 4 bases, and 4 bases stayed unmatched. The CDR3 is 15 amino acids. Germline V gene data show CDR1 as SGHRS and CDR2 as YFSETQ. The DNA of the CDR3 is TGCGCCAGCAGCTTGGCGGGACAGGGTGGAGAGACCCAGTACTTC. It yields the protein CASSLAGQGGETQYF.